This T cell receptor beta chain is from a study of blood T cell repertoires in COVID-19. Original methodology: Cell counts per sample came from amplifying reference gene primers. The table came from immunoSEQ multiplex PCR; TCRdb's copy has only in-frame clones and leaves some out. Clone size and the V and J calls come from that table; the DNA yielded D and trimming. Among approximately 500,000 clones listed, around nine tenths were seen once. Germline lookup yields CDR1 SNHLY and CDR2 FYNNEI. This CDR3 comprises 16 residues. Trimming pared 3 bases from V and 6 bases from J, leaving 20 bases between. This chain connects TRBV2 to TRBJ1-2, with D perhaps matching TRBD1 (5 bases). This clonotype originated in a woman aged 45-65 years with COVID-19, enrolled during active disease. The sample comprised peripheral blood. The CDR3 DNA follows: TGTGCCAGCAGTGATATGGCCCTCCGGACGGGGGATGGCTACACCTTC. Its protein is CASSDMALRTGDGYTF.